This T cell receptor beta chain is from a study of regulatory T cells in long-lasting Graves disease. Sequencing libraries for TCR beta were prepared with iRepertoire HTBI primers and Arm-PCR of CDR3 regions. TCRdb called the multiplex PCR reads again in MiXCR, with one record for every CDR3 protein. The sample includes some 200,000 distinct CDR3 sequences, roughly 19% of them seen just once. Study-wide results and caveats: Public clonotype sharing was higher in persistent than newly diagnosed patients.

Germline CDR1 and CDR2: MNHNS and SASEGT. The CDR3 has 11 residues. V lost 5 bases to trimming and J lost 10 bases, with 9 bases between them. Time point reported: newly diagnosed GD, antithyroid drugs for less than 3 months. Researchers made the TCR library from RNA that was extracted from PBMCs. This clonotype has ten or more counts. Antigen unknown. The sample also formed part of further work on T cells in Graves' hyperthyroidism and ophthalmopathy. That source reports: When the TCR CDR3 underwent first-round RT-PCR, the HTBI primer set was used.

The source was peripheral blood mononuclear cells (PBMCs), collected at new diagnosis, from a patient treated with antithyroid drugs. The source of this sequence is a woman aged 25-40 years with Graves disease. The V and J genes are TRBV6-1 and TRBJ2-1; D uncertain. CDR3 DNA sequence: TGTGCCAGCAGTAAGATTCTCGAGCAGTTCTTC. It encodes CASSKILEQFF.